These 17 T cell receptor beta chains were sequenced from one sample in a study of early T cells in non-severe SARS-CoV-2 infection. Via MiXCR, TCRdb re-called the 5' RACE reads, giving one row per CDR3 protein. The repertoire holds 55,000 to 80,000 distinct CDR3 sequences, with around 10% as singletons. Sequenced sample: whole blood. These receptors all stem from an adult who was a healthcare worker with PCR-confirmed SARS-CoV-2 infection or an uninfected control (not recorded which).

The gene calls are TRBV12-3 or TRBV12-4 and TRBJ1-1; no clear D gene. V lost 1 base and J 6 bases, leaving 12 bases between the germline ends. The CDR3 loop spans 14 amino acids. CDR3 in amino acids: CASSLGRRPPEAFF. CDR3 in DNA: TGTGCCAGCAGTTTAGGCAGGAGACCCCCTGAAGCTTTCTTT.

The chain combines TRBV5-6 with TRBJ2-1; D is uncertain. This CDR3 region has 11 residues. Germline V CDR1 and CDR2: SGHDT, YYEEEE. Between the trimmed V and J ends, which lost 2 bases and 9 bases, there was a span of 6 bases. The DNA for the CDR3 is TGTGCCAGCAGCTTCGCTGCTGAGCAGTTCTTC. It encodes CASSFAAEQFF.

This clonotype came up many times. The J gene is TRBJ1-1, the V gene TRBV7-3; 7 bases match TRBD1. The germline V gene encodes CDR1 SGHTA and CDR2 FQGTGA. Unmatched junction bases numbered 2, after V lost 3 bases and J lost 4 bases. The CDR3 has 13 amino acids. CDR3 nucleotide sequence: TGTGCCAGCAGCTTCCACAGGGGCACTGAAGCTTTCTTT. Amino acid sequence: CASSFHRGTEAFF.

In DNA, the CDR3 is TGTGCCAGCAGTGAACAAGGGACTAGCGGGGGAACGCAGTATTTT. This translates into CASSEQGTSGGTQYF. The gene calls are TRBV2 and TRBJ2-3, with 14 positions matching TRBD2. Germline CDR1 is SNHLY and CDR2 is FYNNEI. V lost 2 bases, J lost 9 bases, and 4 bases stayed unmatched. The CDR3 contains 15 residues. Full variable domain (rest looked up from reference TRBV2 and TRBJ2-3): EPEVTQTPSHQVTQMGQEVILRCVPISNHLYFYWYRQILGQKVEFLVSFYNNEISEKSEIFDDQFSVERPDGSNFTLKIRSTKLEDSAMYFCASSEQGTSGGTQYFGPGTRLTVL.

This clonotype was detected ten times or more. The chain couples TRBV9 to TRBJ2-1; D is perhaps TRBD2 (5 bases). Germline assignment: CDR1 SGDLS and CDR2 YYNGEE. CDR3 size: 11 residues. Trimming shortened V by 4 bases and J by 10 bases, and 9 bases separated the two germline ends. The CDR3 reads CASSLAHEQFF. CDR3 DNA: TGTGCCAGCAGCCTAGCACACGAGCAGTTCTTC.

This sequence joins TRBV7-6 and TRBJ2-5; 7 bases are shared with TRBD1. V lost 4 bases and J lost 3; bases outside the gene matches: 8. The CDR3 extends over 15 amino acids. Germline V lookup: CDR1 SGHVS, CDR2 FNYEAQ. CDR3: CASSYSRQGEETQYF. The CDR3 nucleotides are TGTGCCAGCAGCTATTCTCGACAGGGAGAAGAGACCCAGTACTTC.

This clonotype came up a few times. The genes are TRBV10-3 and TRBJ2-7; 11 bases agree with TRBD2. Germline CDR1 reads ENHRY; CDR2 reads SYGVKD. The ends lost 3 bases at V and 7 bases at J; junction bases unmatched: 5. The CDR3 length is 14 residues. The CDR3 reads CAISETSGSMEQYF. CDR3 bases: TGTGCCATCAGTGAAACTAGCGGGAGTATGGAGCAGTACTTC.

The rearrangement joins TRBV7-6 to TRBJ1-1, with 7 nucleotides matching TRBD1. Trimming removed 0 bases from V and 4 bases from J; junction bases left unmatched: 5. The CDR3 sequence is 15 residues long. Germline V gene sequence: CDR1 SGHVS, CDR2 FNYEAQ. The CDR3 nucleotides are TGTGCCAGCAGCTTAGCAGGGGGCGGCGGCACTGAAGCTTTCTTT. This codes for CASSLAGGGGTEAFF.

This clonotype was observed a handful of times. The rearrangement uses TRBV29-1 and TRBJ2-1; D unclear. CDR3 length equals 14 residues. The germline V gene encodes CDR1 SQVTM and CDR2 ANQGSEA. V shed 7 bases and J shed 0 bases, with 13 bases lying between them. The CDR3 reads CSAAGMSSYNEQFF. The CDR3 region has the DNA TGCAGCGCCGCCGGAATGAGCTCCTACAATGAGCAGTTCTTC.

This clonotype was counted between two and nine times. This rearrangement joins TRBV12-3 or TRBV12-4 to TRBJ2-3; 12 nucleotides line up with TRBD2. J was trimmed by 6 bases and V by 7 bases; bases with no gene match: 5. The CDR3 loop spans 14 amino acids. This chain's CDR3 is CASKLAGGPDTQYF. The DNA for the CDR3 is TGTGCCAGCAAGCTAGCGGGAGGGCCTGATACGCAGTATTTT.

In this sample, this clonotype turned up a few times. V usage is TRBV11-2 and J usage is TRBJ2-5; D is tentatively TRBD1 or TRBD2 (6 bases each). The CDR3 is 15 residues long. The ends were cut back, 5 bases at V and 4 bases at J, with 17 bases in the middle. CDR1 is SGHAT, CDR2 FQNNGV, per germline. CDR3 loop: CASSQDRTNGETQYF. The CDR3 DNA reads TGTGCCAGCAGCCAAGACAGGACTAATGGAGAGACCCAGTACTTC. The whole variable domain, filled in from reference TRBV11-2 and TRBJ2-5, reads EAGVAQSPRYKIIEKRQSVAFWCNPISGHATLYWYQQILGQGPKLLIQFQNNGVVDDSQLPKDRFSAERLKGVDSTLKIQPAKLEDSAVYLCASSQDRTNGETQYFGPGTRLLVL.

The V call is TRBV5-6, the J call TRBJ1-5; D may be TRBD1 (6 bases). The V end lost 1 base, the J end lost 2 bases, and 10 bases lay between the germline ends. CDR3 length: 15 residues. The germline CDR1 and CDR2 sequences are SGHDT and YYEEEE. The CDR3 loop is CASSLRGAGNQPQHF. The CDR3 DNA follows: TGTGCCAGCAGCTTGAGGGGGGCTGGCAATCAGCCCCAGCATTTT.

This clonotype has ten or more counts. The rearrangement uses TRBV7-9 and TRBJ2-6; 9 nucleotides line up with TRBD1. CDR1 is SEHNR and CDR2 is FQNEAQ in the germline V gene (reference sequence). The CDR3 contains 17 residues. V trimming: 5 bases; J trimming: 5 bases; junction bases outside the gene matches: 10. CDR3 amino acids: CASSPGTGQLRANVLTF. In DNA form, the CDR3 reads TGTGCCAGCAGCCCTGGGACAGGGCAGCTCAGGGCCAACGTCCTGACTTTC. Based on the CDR3 plus reference TRBV7-9 and TRBJ2-6, the full variable domain is DTGVSQNPRHKITKRGQNVTFRCDPISEHNRLYWYRQTLGQGPEFLTYFQNEAQLEKSRLLSDRFSAERPKGSFSTLEIQRTEQGDSAMYLCASSPGTGQLRANVLTFGAGSRLTVL.

This clonotype was recorded many times. J is TRBJ2-2 and V is TRBV7-8, with 7 bases aligning to TRBD2. The CDR3 spans 16 residues. With 1 base clipped from V and 7 bases from J, the junction kept 9 bases outside the gene matches. The V gene's germline CDR1 is SGHVS and CDR2 FQNEAQ. The CDR3, as DNA: TGTGCCAGCAGCTTAGAAGCTAGCGGCATTTTCGGGGAGCTGTTTTTT. Amino acids: CASSLEASGIFGELFF.

Remarks on this clonotype: This may be a read error: a much more frequent sequence differs by one nucleotide. The conserved final phenylalanine or tryptophan is absent from the CDR3, which likely points to a read error. V is TRBV9 and J is TRBJ2-2; a possible D gene is TRBD1 (5 bases). The CDR3 extends over 17 amino acids. The V and J ends lost 4 bases and 3 bases respectively, with 19 bases between them. Germline V gives CDR1 SGDLS, CDR2 YYNGEE. The CDR3 DNA follows: TGTGCCAGCAGCCTCCCGGTTGGGGCAAGTCACACCGGGGAGCTGTTTTTA. This gives the protein CASSLPVGASHTGELFL.

This clonotype was recorded at least ten times. J is TRBJ2-5 and V is TRBV25-1, with 9 bases that match TRBD2. From germline, CDR1 is MGHDK and CDR2 SYGVNS. With V trimmed by 10 bases and J by 3 bases, 12 bases remained unmatched. This CDR3 region has 15 residues. The CDR3 DNA is TGTGCCACCAAAACAGCGGGGGGCCTTAAAGAGACCCAGTACTTC. This gives the protein CATKTAGGLKETQYF.

This clonotype was seen at least ten times. CDR3 sequence reads: CASSLGQNSGANVLTF. The CDR3 region has the DNA TGTGCCAGCAGCTTGGGACAAAACTCTGGGGCCAACGTCCTGACTTTC. The genes are TRBV5-4 and TRBJ2-6, with unresolved D. Germline-derived CDR1 and CDR2 are SGHNT and YYREEE (reference sequence). The CDR3 consists of 16 residues. Trimming removed 0 bases at V and 0 bases at J, with 7 bases between.